The T cell receptor beta chain described here comes from a study of molecular identifiers for immune sequencing clone quantification. Findings of the study overall: In cases of identical TCR molecules sharing a barcode, highly expanded clone sizes could be underestimated. Clones that exceeded 20 RNA copies held over 98% of effector molecules, yet under 1% in naive cells.

This clonotype has just a few counts. The antigen is unknown. For bulk TCR libraries, previously described methods and listed TCR primers were used. TCRdb itself ran the PCR reads through MiXCR, one entry per CDR3 protein. The sample carries over 550,000 distinct CDR3 sequences, over 25% recorded once. The germline V and J ends were trimmed by 6 bases and 1 base, with 10 bases remaining between them. This CDR3 has 12 amino acids. The germline V gene encodes CDR1 DFQATT and CDR2 SNEGSKA (reference sequence). Naive CD8 sequencing libraries were generated from roughly 20,000 to 1,000,000 sorted cells, with 10%, 30% or 50% RNA as input.

Sequences were obtained from naive CD8+ T cells from blood, with Jurkat cell RNA spiked in. The subset was: FACS-sorted CD8+CD4-CCR7+CD45RA+ naive T cells. The receptor was derived from a human donor in good health. Some libraries in this study had Jurkat cell RNA spiked in. J is TRBJ2-7 and V is TRBV20-1; a possible D gene is TRBD2 (6 bases). CDR3 nucleotide sequence: TGCAGTGCCGGCGGGACTTCCTACGAGCAGTACTTC. Protein product: CSAGGTSYEQYF.